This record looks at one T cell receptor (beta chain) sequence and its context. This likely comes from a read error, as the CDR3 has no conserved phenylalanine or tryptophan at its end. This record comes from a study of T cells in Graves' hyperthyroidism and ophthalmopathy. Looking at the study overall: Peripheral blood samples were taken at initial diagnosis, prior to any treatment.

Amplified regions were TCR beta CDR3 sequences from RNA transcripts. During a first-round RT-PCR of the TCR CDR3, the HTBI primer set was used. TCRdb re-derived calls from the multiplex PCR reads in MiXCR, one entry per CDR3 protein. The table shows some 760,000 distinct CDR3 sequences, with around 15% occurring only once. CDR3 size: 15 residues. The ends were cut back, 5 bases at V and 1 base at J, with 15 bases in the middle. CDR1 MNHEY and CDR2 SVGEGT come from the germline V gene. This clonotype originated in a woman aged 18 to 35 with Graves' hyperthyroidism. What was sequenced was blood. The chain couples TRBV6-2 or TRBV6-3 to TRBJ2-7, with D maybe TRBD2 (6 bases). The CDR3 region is CASSASGTRSYEQYL. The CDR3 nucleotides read TGTGCCAGCAGTGCCTCCGGGACTCGTTCCTACGAGCAGTACCTC.